The 18 T cell receptor beta chains below all came from one sample that was sequenced in a study of CXCR3-negative and CXCR3-positive naive CD8 T cells. Via 5' RACE with UMI labels, TRB cDNA libraries were prepared. TCRdb reprocessed the 5' RACE reads, with one entry per CDR3 protein and no DNA. Its listing shows about 28,000 distinct CDR3 sequences. The sequenced sample was memory CD8+ T cells from blood. These receptors came from a human donor in good health. Some clones in this sample may be carry-over from other donors' samples.

The J gene is TRBJ2-7, the V gene TRBV5-5; the TCRdb D gene call, TRBD2, has no DNA to confirm it. Germline CDR1 is SGHKS and CDR2 is YYEKEE (reference sequence). The CDR3 consists of 14 residues. CDR3 residues: CASSTSSASYEQYF.

J is TRBJ1-1 and V is TRBV13. Germline V gives CDR1 PRHDT, CDR2 FYEKMQ (reference sequence). The CDR3 has 14 residues. The CDR3 spells CASMGWALNTEAFF.

This rearrangement joins TRBV29-1 to TRBJ2-7. The CDR3 runs 13 residues. Looked up from germline, CDR1 is SQVTM and CDR2 is ANQGSEA. CDR3 amino acids: CSVLDRLAHEQYF.

J is TRBJ2-2 and V is TRBV5-5; TCRdb's D gene call, TRBD1, goes unchecked for lack of DNA. CDR1 is SGHKS and CDR2 is YYEKEE in the germline V gene (reference sequence). The CDR3 extends over 17 amino acids. This CDR3 reads CASSGAPQGHYTGELFF.

The rearrangement links TRBV7-8 to TRBJ2-7; TCRdb gives TRBD1 as the D gene, but with no DNA this cannot be confirmed. This CDR3 comprises 15 residues. CDR1 and CDR2 from the germline V gene are SGHVS and FQNEAQ. CDR3 residues: CASSLWGAPTYEQYF.

This CDR3 is CASSTGQGRIRNQPQHF. J is TRBJ1-5 and V is TRBV10-1; as DNA is missing, the TRBD1 call by TCRdb cannot be tested. The CDR3 has 17 amino acids. The germline V gene encodes CDR1 WNHNN and CDR2 SYGVQD (reference sequence).

V usage is TRBV3-1 and J usage is TRBJ2-3; TCRdb returns TRBD1, unconfirmable since there is no DNA. The CDR3 extends over 13 amino acids. The germline V gene has CDR1 LGHDT and CDR2 YNNKEL (reference sequence). CDR3 sequence reads: CASSQPGEDTQYF.

The chain recombines TRBV28 with TRBJ2-6; TCRdb indicates TRBD1, and absent DNA this call remains unverified. Per the germline V gene, CDR1 is MDHEN and CDR2 is SYDVKM. The CDR3 spans 18 residues. CDR3 loop: CASRQPPGFGSGANVLTF.

The chain combines TRBV7-9 with TRBJ2-2. CDR1 and CDR2 (germline): SEHNR, FQNEAQ (reference sequence). This CDR3 is 15 amino acids long. CDR3 in amino acids: CASSLEGSNTGELFF.

J is TRBJ2-7 and V is TRBV29-1; the TRBD2 assignment by TCRdb is unverifiable without DNA. Germline V lookup: CDR1 SQVTM, CDR2 ANQGSEA. This CDR3 has 13 amino acids. The CDR3 protein is CSVEVPIANEQYF.

The chain joins TRBV29-1 to TRBJ2-7; TCRdb indicates TRBD1, and absent DNA this call remains unverified. Germline V gives CDR1 SQVTM, CDR2 ANQGSEA. The CDR3 runs to 11 residues. CDR3 in amino acids: CSVRTAYEQYF.

The gene calls are TRBV20-1 and TRBJ2-7; TCRdb gives TRBD1 as the D gene, but with no DNA this cannot be confirmed. The CDR3 has 14 amino acids. In germline, CDR1 is DFQATT, CDR2 SNEGSKA (reference sequence). The CDR3 loop reads CSAREGAASYEQYF.

The rearrangement joins TRBV7-8 to TRBJ2-3. The CDR3 totals 15 residues. CDR1 and CDR2 (germline): SGHVS, FQNEAQ. This CDR3 is CAVQACGLLTDTQYF. Supplemented by reference TRBV7-8 and TRBJ2-3, the full variable domain reads GAGVSQSPRYKVAKRGQDVALRCDPISGHVSLFWYQQALGQGPEFLTYFQNEAQLDKSGLPSDRFFAERPEGSVSTLKIQRTQQEDSAVYLCAVQACGLLTDTQYFGPGTRLTVL.

J is TRBJ2-1 and V is TRBV5-6; TCRdb returns TRBD2, unconfirmable since there is no DNA. The CDR3 extends over 21 amino acids. CDR1 is SGHDT and CDR2 is YYEEEE in the germline V gene. This CDR3 is CASSLGFRKQLEGNPYNEQFF.

The chain recombines TRBV12-3 or TRBV12-4 with TRBJ2-7; TCRdb outputs TRBD1, but without DNA this stays unchecked. CDR3 length equals 17 residues. The CDR3 is CASSQGGRGLTSYEQYF.

This rearrangement joins TRBV20-1 to TRBJ1-2. Germline CDR1 DFQATT, CDR2 SNEGSKA (reference sequence). CDR3 size: 11 residues. CDR3 protein: CSARDPGGYTF.

The chain has TRBV6-6 and TRBJ2-2. CDR3 length: 14 amino acids. Germline CDR1 reads MNHNY; CDR2 reads SVGAGI (reference sequence). CDR3 sequence reads: CASSVDGNTGELVF.

The chain joins TRBV7-2 to TRBJ1-2. The CDR3 runs to 15 residues. CDR1 and CDR2 (germline): SGHTA, FQGNSA. This chain's CDR3 is CASSLESGRAYGYTF.